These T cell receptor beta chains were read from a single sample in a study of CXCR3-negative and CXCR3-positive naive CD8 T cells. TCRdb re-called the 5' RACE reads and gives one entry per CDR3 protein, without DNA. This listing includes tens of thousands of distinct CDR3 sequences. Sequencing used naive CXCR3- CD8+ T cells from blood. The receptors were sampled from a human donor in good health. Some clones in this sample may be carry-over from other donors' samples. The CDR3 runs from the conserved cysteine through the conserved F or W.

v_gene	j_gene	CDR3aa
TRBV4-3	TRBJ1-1	CASSHDQRGHTEDFF
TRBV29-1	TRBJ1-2	CSVVGLADYGYTF
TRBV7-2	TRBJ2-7	CASSPRFGQGHEQYF
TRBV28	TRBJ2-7	CASSLFQGIFYEQYF
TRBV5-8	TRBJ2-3	CASSSGTGEPTDTQYF
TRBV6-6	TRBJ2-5	CASSYSASGGALGETQYF
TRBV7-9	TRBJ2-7	CASSLVVDGTYEQYF
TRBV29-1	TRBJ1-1	CSVRGGGTEAFF
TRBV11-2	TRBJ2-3	CASRNNSWDRVNTDTQYF
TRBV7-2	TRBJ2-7	CASSLVQPRDEQYF
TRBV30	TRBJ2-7	CAWSGRSDLTYEQYF
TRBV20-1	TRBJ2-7	CSATRTGVPYEQYF
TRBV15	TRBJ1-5	CATSRRDQPQHF
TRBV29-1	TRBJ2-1	CSVEDWDGEYNEQFF
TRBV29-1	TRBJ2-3	CSVGTSGLGDTQYF
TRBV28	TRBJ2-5	CASSPALAGEETQYF
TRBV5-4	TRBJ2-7	CASSWDESYEQYF
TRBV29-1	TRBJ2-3	CSGRFTDGSSTDTQYF
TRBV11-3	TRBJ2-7	CASTGAGGSYEQYF
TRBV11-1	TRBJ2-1	CASSPTEGPYNEQFF
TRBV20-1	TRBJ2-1	CSARDIGGSSYNEQFF
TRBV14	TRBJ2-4	CASSQRAHTGSKNIQYF
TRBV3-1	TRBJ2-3	CASSQDRGFTDTQYF
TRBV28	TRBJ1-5	CASSFQGGGFNQPQHF
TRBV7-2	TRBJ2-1	CASSLVYYASSYNEQFF
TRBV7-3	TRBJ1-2	CASSLTFAGPREYGYTF
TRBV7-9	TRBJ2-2	CASSEGGNTGELFF
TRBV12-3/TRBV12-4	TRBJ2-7	CASSSYRDNEQYF
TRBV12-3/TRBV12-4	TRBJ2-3	CASQGEADTQYF
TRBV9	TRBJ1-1	CASSGQGLNTEAFF
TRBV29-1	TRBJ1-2	CSVEDGIHYGYTF
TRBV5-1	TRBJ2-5	CASSPGQYQETQYF
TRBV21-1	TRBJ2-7	CASTSSGTEKNEQYF
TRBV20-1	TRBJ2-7	CSAPSRGLAYEQYF
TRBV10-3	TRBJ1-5	CAISETRDGDQPQHF
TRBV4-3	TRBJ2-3	CASSQDTGTQYF
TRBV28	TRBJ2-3	CASSSGGPDTQYF
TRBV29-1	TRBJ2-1	CSARDLGSSYNEQFF
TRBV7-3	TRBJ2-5	CASSPRTSGVIETQYF
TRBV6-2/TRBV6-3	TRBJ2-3	CASRPDRETDTQYF
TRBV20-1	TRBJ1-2	CSATLGGEESMGYTF
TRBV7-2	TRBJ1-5	CASSLDGTDLQHF
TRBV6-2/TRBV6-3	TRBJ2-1	CASNPSGESNEQLF
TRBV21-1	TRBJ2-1	CASSKSPDGIGVGEQFF
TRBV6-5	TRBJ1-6	CASSDRFISYNSPLHF
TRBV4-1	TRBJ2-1	CASSGQGTFYNEQFF
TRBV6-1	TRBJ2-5	CASSPGTGGETQYF
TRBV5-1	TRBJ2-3	CASSLNAGGSPDTQYF
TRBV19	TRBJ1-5	CASSDTGYNQPQHF
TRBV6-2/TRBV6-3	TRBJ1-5	CASSYSRTVGHSNQPQHF
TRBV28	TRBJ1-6	CASSRTRSSYNSPLHF
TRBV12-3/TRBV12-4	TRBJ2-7	CASSPGTSNGQYF
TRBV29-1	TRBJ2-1	CSVQQGFTYNEQFF
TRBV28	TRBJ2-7	CASARGAFYEQYF
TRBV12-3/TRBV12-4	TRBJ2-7	CASSLDLIREQYF
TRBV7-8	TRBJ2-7	CASSPGFQGSSVYEQYF
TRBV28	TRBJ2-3	CASSLDRLAGYTDTQYF
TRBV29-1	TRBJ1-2	CSTSPGGAFYGYTF
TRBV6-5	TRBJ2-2	CASSPGLGAGELFF
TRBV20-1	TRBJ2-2	CSVRLFTGGELFF